This is a list of T cell receptor beta chains from one sample in a study of cytomegalovirus exposure and HLA in healthy donors. Assay: immunoSEQ multiplex PCR; the TCRdb copy retains only in-frame clones and omits some. The table has about 240,000 clones, around 81% seen once; the top ten hold 7% to 9%. The sequenced material came from PBMCs. All receptors come from a woman aged 55-70 years in good health and CMV-seropositive. CDR3s include the opening cysteine and the closing phenylalanine or tryptophan. The order of the fields is D gene, V gene, CDR3 length, clone size, J gene, CDR3 protein, CDR3 DNA. The D gene is left open where the match is weak. Clone size is given for some rows only: seen once, a few or many times, or a class if the clone is expanded.

d_gene: TRBD2; v_gene: TRBV5-6; len: 14; abundance: NA; j_gene: TRBJ2-3; CDR3aa: CASSTAGSTDTQYF; CDR3nt: TGTGCCAGCAGCACAGCGGGAAGCACAGATACGCAGTATTTT
d_gene: NA; v_gene: TRBV7-2; len: 15; abundance: NA; j_gene: TRBJ2-1; CDR3aa: CASTISGAPYNEQFF; CDR3nt: TGTGCCAGCACCATTTCAGGGGCGCCCTACAATGAGCAGTTCTTC
d_gene: NA; v_gene: TRBV4-2; len: 16; abundance: few; j_gene: TRBJ2-1; CDR3aa: CASSPEGGSGNNEQFF; CDR3nt: TGTGCCAGCAGCCCAGAGGGGGGGAGTGGGAACAATGAGCAGTTCTTC
d_gene: NA; v_gene: TRBV5-4; len: 13; abundance: NA; j_gene: TRBJ1-2; CDR3aa: CASSTTGNYGYTF; CDR3nt: TGTGCCAGCAGCACAACAGGGAACTATGGCTACACCTTC
d_gene: NA; v_gene: TRBV27; len: 13; abundance: NA; j_gene: TRBJ1-1; CDR3aa: CATSRGRDTEAFF; CDR3nt: TGTGCCACATCCCGGGGAAGGGATACTGAAGCTTTCTTT
d_gene: NA; v_gene: TRBV2; len: 13; abundance: NA; j_gene: TRBJ1-1; CDR3aa: CASMRRENTEAFF; CDR3nt: TGTGCCAGCATGCGACGGGAGAACACTGAAGCTTTCTTT
d_gene: TRBD2; v_gene: TRBV27; len: 17; abundance: NA; j_gene: TRBJ2-1; CDR3aa: CASSLDLLAASKNEQFF; CDR3nt: TGTGCCAGCAGTTTAGACCTACTAGCGGCCTCCAAGAATGAGCAGTTCTTC
d_gene: NA; v_gene: TRBV27; len: 13; abundance: NA; j_gene: TRBJ1-4; CDR3aa: CAVLGGGAQKLFF; CDR3nt: TGTGCCGTACTAGGCGGGGGGGCGCAAAAACTGTTTTTT
d_gene: TRBD1; v_gene: TRBV5-1; len: 13; abundance: few; j_gene: TRBJ1-1; CDR3aa: CASRNTGGTEAFF; CDR3nt: TGCGCCAGCAGAAATACAGGGGGCACTGAAGCTTTCTTT
d_gene: TRBD2; v_gene: TRBV5-1; len: 18; abundance: NA; j_gene: TRBJ2-2; CDR3aa: CASSSSGRAELNTGELFF; CDR3nt: TGCGCCAGCAGCTCGAGCGGGAGGGCTGAATTGAACACCGGGGAGCTGTTTTTT
d_gene: TRBD2; v_gene: TRBV4-1; len: 14; abundance: NA; j_gene: TRBJ2-3; CDR3aa: CASSQTSGSDTQYF; CDR3nt: TGCGCCAGCAGCCAAACTAGCGGGTCAGATACGCAGTATTTT
d_gene: NA; v_gene: TRBV21-1; len: 19; abundance: NA; j_gene: TRBJ2-2; CDR3aa: CASSKVPNLAGANTGELFF; CDR3nt: TGTGCCAGCAGCAAAGTCCCAAACTTAGCGGGAGCGAACACCGGGGAGCTGTTTTTT
d_gene: TRBD1; v_gene: TRBV10-3; len: 13; abundance: NA; j_gene: TRBJ1-6; CDR3aa: CAIRGTGESPLHF; CDR3nt: TGTGCCATCAGAGGCACAGGGGAATCACCCCTCCACTTT
d_gene: TRBD2; v_gene: TRBV28; len: 15; abundance: few; j_gene: TRBJ2-5; CDR3aa: CASSHRGVGEKTQYF; CDR3nt: TGTGCCAGCAGCCACCGGGGGGTCGGCGAAAAGACCCAGTACTTC
d_gene: NA; v_gene: TRBV6-1; len: 13; abundance: NA; j_gene: TRBJ2-1; CDR3aa: CASSEYRDNEQFF; CDR3nt: TGTGCCAGCAGTGAGTACAGGGACAATGAGCAGTTCTTC
d_gene: TRBD1; v_gene: TRBV5-1; len: 14; abundance: NA; j_gene: TRBJ1-2; CDR3aa: CASSLGQGSYGYTF; CDR3nt: TGCGCCAGCAGCTTGGGACAGGGTAGTTATGGCTACACCTTC
d_gene: TRBD1; v_gene: TRBV2; len: 15; abundance: few; j_gene: TRBJ2-5; CDR3aa: CASSGRDRGTETQYF; CDR3nt: TGTGCCAGCAGTGGGAGGGACAGGGGTACAGAGACCCAGTACTTC
d_gene: NA; v_gene: TRBV30; len: 14; abundance: NA; j_gene: TRBJ1-3; CDR3aa: CAFTGTIAGNTIYF; CDR3nt: TGTGCCTTTACCGGGACAATCGCTGGAAACACCATATATTTT
d_gene: NA; v_gene: TRBV19; len: 16; abundance: NA; j_gene: TRBJ2-7; CDR3aa: CASSIELRSFQHEQYF; CDR3nt: TGTGCCAGTAGTATAGAGCTCCGGTCCTTCCAACACGAGCAGTACTTC
d_gene: TRBD2; v_gene: TRBV6-1; len: 14; abundance: NA; j_gene: TRBJ2-7; CDR3aa: CAGGLAGIGDEQYF; CDR3nt: TGTGCCGGGGGTTTAGCGGGAATCGGGGACGAGCAGTACTTC
d_gene: NA; v_gene: TRBV5-6; len: 16; abundance: NA; j_gene: TRBJ2-1; CDR3aa: CASSHLREISYNEQFF; CDR3nt: TGTGCCAGCAGCCACCTCCGGGAGATATCCTACAATGAGCAGTTCTTC
d_gene: TRBD2; v_gene: TRBV5-1; len: 20; abundance: NA; j_gene: TRBJ2-1; CDR3aa: CASSLWGTSGRVGTYNEQFF; CDR3nt: TGCGCCAGCAGCTTGTGGGGGACTAGCGGGAGGGTGGGGACCTACAATGAGCAGTTCTTC
d_gene: NA; v_gene: TRBV2; len: 14; abundance: once; j_gene: TRBJ2-3; CDR3aa: CASSRVTDTDTQYF; CDR3nt: TGTGCCAGCAGCAGGGTGACGGACACAGATACGCAGTATTTT
d_gene: TRBD2; v_gene: TRBV7-2; len: 15; abundance: NA; j_gene: TRBJ2-7; CDR3aa: CASSLTSGRAYEQYF; CDR3nt: TGTGCCAGCAGCTTAACTAGCGGGAGGGCTTACGAGCAGTACTTC
d_gene: NA; v_gene: TRBV5-4; len: 16; abundance: few; j_gene: TRBJ1-1; CDR3aa: CASSLGKYAGATEAFF; CDR3nt: TGTGCCAGCAGCTTGGGAAAGTACGCAGGGGCCACTGAAGCTTTCTTT